These 4 T cell receptor beta chains were sequenced from one sample in a study of T cell responses to AZD1222 COVID-19 vaccine. Profiling relied on immunoSEQ multiplex PCR, and the TCRdb table lists in-frame clones only, not all of them. The sample yields about 200,000 clones, about 93% seen once. The specimen comprised peripheral blood, sampled on day 0 of MenACWY control vaccination. The receptors were gathered from an adult in good health.

The DNA of the CDR3 is TGTGCCAGCAGCGAGAGTAGAACATCGAACTATGGCTACACCTTC. Translation gives CASSESRTSNYGYTF. V usage is TRBV2 and J usage is TRBJ1-2; D unclear. The CDR3 is made up of 15 amino acids. CDR1 SNHLY and CDR2 FYNNEI come from the germline V gene. The germline V and J ends were trimmed by 6 bases and 2 bases, with 16 bases remaining between them.

The V and J genes are TRBV11-2 and TRBJ1-2; TRBD1 aligns across 10 bases. CDR3 length equals 15 residues. V lost 3 bases and J lost 5; bases outside the gene matches: 6. Germline CDR1 reads SGHAT; CDR2 reads FQNNGV. CDR3 residues: CASSFPGQGDYGYTF. The CDR3 bases are TGTGCCAGCAGCTTTCCTGGACAGGGGGATTATGGCTACACCTTC.

This chain uses TRBV7-9 with TRBJ2-2; perhaps D is TRBD1 or TRBD2 (5 bases each). The CDR3 loop spans 15 amino acids. Germline values: CDR1 SEHNR, CDR2 FQNEAQ (reference sequence). V was pared by 5 bases and J by 0 bases, with 10 bases between. CDR3 sequence: CASSRDRANTGELFF. CDR3 in DNA: TGTGCCAGCAGCCGGGACCGTGCGAACACCGGGGAGCTGTTTTTT. Drawing the rest from reference TRBV7-9 and TRBJ2-2, the complete variable domain is DTGVSQNPRHKITKRGQNVTFRCDPISEHNRLYWYRQTLGQGPEFLTYFQNEAQLEKSRLLSDRFSAERPKGSFSTLEIQRTEQGDSAMYLCASSRDRANTGELFFGEGSRLTVL.

This clone was observed a few times. The sample contains more than one DNA sequence encoding this CDR3. This sequence joins TRBV18 and TRBJ2-7, with TRBD1 matching over 9 bases. The CDR3 runs 15 residues. V lost 2 bases, J lost 2 bases, and 4 bases stayed unmatched. CDR1 is KGHSH, CDR2 LQKENI, per germline. CDR3 in amino acids: CASSPRTGATYEQYF. The CDR3 DNA follows: TGTGCCAGCTCACCAAGGACAGGGGCGACCTACGAGCAGTACTTC.